This entry features one T cell receptor beta chain sequence. Method: immunoSEQ multiplex PCR; TCRdb's copy keeps in-frame clones and lacks some. Among just over 300,000 clones listed, 80% to 90% were seen once. This sample was included in a study of blood T cell repertoires in COVID-19. Per germline, CDR1 SEHNR and CDR2 FQNEAQ (reference sequence). This CDR3 is built from 16 residues. V shed 2 bases and J 3 bases; nucleotides not matched to a gene: 9. The V gene is TRBV7-9, the J gene TRBJ2-7; 8 bases agree with TRBD2. The source of this sequence is a man younger than 40 who had recovered from COVID-19. Source material: PBMCs or T cells enriched from blood (not recorded which). CDR3: CASSLQAGGRFYEQYF. CDR3 DNA sequence: TGTGCCAGCAGCTTACAGGCGGGGGGCCGTTTCTACGAGCAGTACTTC. The entire variable domain, with the rest obtained from reference TRBV7-9 and TRBJ2-7, is as follows: DTGVSQNPRHKITKRGQNVTFRCDPISEHNRLYWYRQTLGQGPEFLTYFQNEAQLEKSRLLSDRFSAERPKGSFSTLEIQRTEQGDSAMYLCASSLQAGGRFYEQYFGPGTRLTVT.